This record covers a single TCR beta chain. Per the original data handling: Cell counts per sample came from amplifying reference gene primers. Generated by immunoSEQ multiplex PCR, the TCRdb table keeps only in-frame clones and is missing some. The V and J calls and clone size are taken from that table; D and trimming were inferred from the DNA. The table has almost 350,000 clones, 85% to 90% seen once. This specimen comes from a study of blood T cell repertoires in COVID-19. Per the germline V gene, CDR1 is SGHRS and CDR2 is YFSETQ. The germline V and J ends were trimmed by 0 bases and 7 bases, with 8 bases remaining between them. CDR3 length equals 13 residues.

The sequence was obtained from a woman aged 30 to 39 who had been exposed to COVID-19. The sequencing input was PBMCs or T cells enriched from blood (not recorded which). The chain links TRBV5-1 to TRBJ2-1; no clear D. CDR3 nucleotide sequence: TGCGCCAGCAGCTTGGTTGGTACTAATGAGCAGTTCTTC. It yields the protein CASSLVGTNEQFF.